This record looks at one TCR beta chain sequence and its context. Its specificity is not known. This record comes from a study of T cells expressing NK-cell markers. For the study at large: Sorted CD3+CD56-NKG2C+, CD3+CD56+NKG2C+ and CD3+CD56+NKG2C- T cells supplied the TCR beta repertoires. Eight donors were sequenced, of whom seven were HCMV-seropositive, while the remaining one was HCMV-seronegative. Study conclusions and caveats: 1.0-7.0% of CD8+ T cells in about six donors belonged to dominant NKG2C+ clonotypes. The study found these clonotypes also leading the CD3+CD56-NKG2C+ fraction in a few donors.

TCRdb re-called the 5' RACE reads and gives one entry per CDR3 protein, without DNA. Its table lists about 380,000 distinct CDR3 sequences. The CDR3 runs to 13 residues. Germline V lookup: CDR1 SGHTA, CDR2 FQGNSA. This chain joins TRBV7-2 and TRBJ1-2; lacking DNA, the TRBD1 call made by TCRdb goes unchecked. The receptor comes from a man aged 18-75 years in good health. Sequencing used blood T cells: a sorted CD56 or NKG2C T cell subset, CD4+ or CD8+ T cells, or bulk PBMC T cells (not recorded which). CDR3 amino acids: CASSSGGHYGYTF.